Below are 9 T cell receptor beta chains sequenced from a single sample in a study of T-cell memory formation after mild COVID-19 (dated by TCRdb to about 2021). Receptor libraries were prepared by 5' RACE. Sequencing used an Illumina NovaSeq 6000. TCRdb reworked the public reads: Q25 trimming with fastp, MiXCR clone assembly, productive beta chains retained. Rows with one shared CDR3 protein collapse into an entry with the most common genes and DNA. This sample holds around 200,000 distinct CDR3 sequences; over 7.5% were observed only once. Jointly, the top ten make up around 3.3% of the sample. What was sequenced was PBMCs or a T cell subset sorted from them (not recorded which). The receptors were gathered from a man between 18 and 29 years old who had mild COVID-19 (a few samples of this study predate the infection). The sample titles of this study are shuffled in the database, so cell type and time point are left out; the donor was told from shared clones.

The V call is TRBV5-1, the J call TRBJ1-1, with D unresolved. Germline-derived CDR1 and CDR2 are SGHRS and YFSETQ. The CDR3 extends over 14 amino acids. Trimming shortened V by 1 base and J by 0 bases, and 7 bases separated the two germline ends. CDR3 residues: CASSLSAVNTEAFF. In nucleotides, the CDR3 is TGCGCCAGCAGCTTGTCGGCAGTGAACACTGAAGCTTTCTTT. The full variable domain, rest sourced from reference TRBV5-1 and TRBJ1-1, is KAGVTQTPRYLIKTRGQQVTLSCSPISGHRSVSWYQQTPGQGLQFLFEYFSETQRNKGNFPGRFSGRQFSNSRSEMNVSTLELGDSALYLCASSLSAVNTEAFFGQGTRLTVV.

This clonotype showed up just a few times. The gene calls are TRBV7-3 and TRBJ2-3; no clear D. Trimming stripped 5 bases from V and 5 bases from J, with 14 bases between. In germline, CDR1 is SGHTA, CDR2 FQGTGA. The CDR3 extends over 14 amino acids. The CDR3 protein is CASSASNLGDTQYF. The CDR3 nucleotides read TGTGCCAGCAGCGCCTCAAACCTTGGAGATACGCAGTATTTT.

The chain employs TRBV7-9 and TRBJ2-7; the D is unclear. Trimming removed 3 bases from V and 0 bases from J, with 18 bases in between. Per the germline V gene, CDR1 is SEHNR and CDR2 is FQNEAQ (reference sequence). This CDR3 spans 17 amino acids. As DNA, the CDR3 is TGTGCCAGCAGCTTTTCAACCCGAGGAGCCAGCTCCTACGAGCAGTACTTC. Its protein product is CASSFSTRGASSYEQYF.

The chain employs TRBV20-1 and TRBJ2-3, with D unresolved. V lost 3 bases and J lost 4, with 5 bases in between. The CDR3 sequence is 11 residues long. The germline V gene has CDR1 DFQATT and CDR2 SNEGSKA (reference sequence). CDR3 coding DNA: TGCAGTGCTAGGAGGTCAGATACGCAGTATTTT. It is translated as CSARRSDTQYF.

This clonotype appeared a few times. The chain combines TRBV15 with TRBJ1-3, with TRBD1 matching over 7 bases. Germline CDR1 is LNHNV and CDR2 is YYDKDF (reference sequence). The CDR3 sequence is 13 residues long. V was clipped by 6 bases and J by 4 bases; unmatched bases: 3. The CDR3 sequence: CATRLQGGNTIYF. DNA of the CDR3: TGTGCCACCAGACTACAGGGGGGAAACACCATATATTTT. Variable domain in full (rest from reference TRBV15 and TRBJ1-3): DAMVIQNPRYQVTQFGKPVTLSCSQTLNHNVMYWYQQKSSQAPKLLFHYYDKDFNNEADTPDNFQSRRPNTSFCFLDIRSPGLGDTAMYLCATRLQGGNTIYFGEGSWLTVV.

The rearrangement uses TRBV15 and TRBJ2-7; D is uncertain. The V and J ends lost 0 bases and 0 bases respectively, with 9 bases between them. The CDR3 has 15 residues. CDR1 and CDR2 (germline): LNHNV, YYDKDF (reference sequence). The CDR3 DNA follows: TGTGCCACCAGCAGAGAGGCGGCCAACTCCTACGAGCAGTACTTC. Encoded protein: CATSREAANSYEQYF. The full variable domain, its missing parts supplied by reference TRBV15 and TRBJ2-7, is DAMVIQNPRYQVTQFGKPVTLSCSQTLNHNVMYWYQQKSSQAPKLLFHYYDKDFNNEADTPDNFQSRRPNTSFCFLDIRSPGLGDTAMYLCATSREAANSYEQYFGPGTRLTVT.

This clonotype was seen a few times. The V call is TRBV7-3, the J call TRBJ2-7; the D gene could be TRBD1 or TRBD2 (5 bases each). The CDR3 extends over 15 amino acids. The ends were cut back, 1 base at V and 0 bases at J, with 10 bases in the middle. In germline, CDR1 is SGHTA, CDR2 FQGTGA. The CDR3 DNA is TGTGCCAGCAGCTTAAGTGCAGGGAGCTCCTACGAGCAGTACTTC. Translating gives CASSLSAGSSYEQYF.

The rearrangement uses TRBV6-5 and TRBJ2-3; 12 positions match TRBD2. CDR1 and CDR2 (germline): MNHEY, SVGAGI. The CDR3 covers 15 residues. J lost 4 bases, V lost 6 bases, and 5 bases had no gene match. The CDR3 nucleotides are TGTGCCAGCAGACCCGGGACTAGCGGGCCAGATACGCAGTATTTT. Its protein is CASRPGTSGPDTQYF.

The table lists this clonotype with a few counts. In DNA, the CDR3 is TGTGCCAGCAGACCACCCATGGACGGGTCCTACGAGCAGTACTTC. Residues: CASRPPMDGSYEQYF. This rearrangement joins TRBV6-6 to TRBJ2-7; D not resolved. V lost 6 bases and J 1 base, leaving 16 bases between the germline ends. The germline CDR1 and CDR2 sequences are MNHNY and SVGAGI (reference sequence). CDR3 length: 15 residues.